A single sample is the source of the 25 T cell receptor beta chains below, sequenced in a study of blood T cell repertoires in COVID-19. The method was immunoSEQ multiplex PCR; TCRdb's version includes in-frame clones alone and lacks a portion of them. The table includes about 270,000 clones, more than 80% detected once. The material sequenced was PBMCs or T cells enriched from blood (not recorded which). Receptors originate from a woman aged 25-40 years with acute COVID-19.

The rearrangement uses TRBV12-5 and TRBJ2-5, with D possibly TRBD1 on 5 matching bases. Trimming pared 7 bases from V and 3 bases from J, leaving 15 bases between. Germline-derived CDR1 and CDR2 are LGHNT and FRNRAP. The CDR3 totals 14 residues. CDR3 amino acids: CASAIVGREETQYF. The CDR3, as DNA: TGTGCTAGTGCCATTGTGGGCAGGGAAGAGACCCAGTACTTC.

V usage is TRBV5-4 and J usage is TRBJ2-5; 12 bases fit TRBD2. Trimming took 0 bases from V and 3 from J; bases not matched to a gene: 9. The germline V gene has CDR1 SGHNT and CDR2 YYREEE (reference sequence). This CDR3 has 18 amino acids. The CDR3 region is CASSLVGLAGGPEETQYF. CDR3 nucleotides: TGTGCCAGCAGCTTGGTAGGGCTAGCGGGAGGGCCCGAAGAGACCCAGTACTTC.

The rearrangement uses TRBV29-1 and TRBJ2-7, with TRBD2 matching over 12 bases. This CDR3 region has 14 residues. Germline CDR1 reads SQVTM; CDR2 reads ANQGSEA. The ends lost 6 bases at V and 6 bases at J; junction bases unmatched: 9. The CDR3 is CSVHGLAGRVEQYF. CDR3 DNA: TGCAGCGTCCACGGACTAGCGGGGAGGGTCGAGCAGTACTTC.

V and J are TRBV28 and TRBJ1-1; D remains unclear. The CDR3 consists of 15 residues. Germline CDR1 reads MDHEN; CDR2 reads SYDVKM. Trimming took off 4 bases at V and 2 bases at J, with 14 bases between the two ends. In nucleotides, the CDR3 is TGTGCCAGCAGTTCGGGCGGGGAGGGCAACACTGAAGCTTTCTTT. It encodes CASSSGGEGNTEAFF.

The V gene is TRBV28, the J gene TRBJ1-2, with TRBD1 identical over 8 bases. V gave up 7 bases and J gave up 8 bases; unmatched junction bases: 12. This CDR3 is 14 amino acids long. CDR1 and CDR2 (germline): MDHEN, SYDVKM. The DNA of the CDR3 is TGTGCCAGCACACTCGCAGGGGGCTTCGGCGGCTACACCTTC. It translates to CASTLAGGFGGYTF.

The chain joins TRBV28 to TRBJ1-1; D might be TRBD1 (6 bases). Trimming pared 9 bases from V and 3 bases from J, leaving 8 bases between. The CDR3 has 11 residues. The germline gives CDR1 MDHEN, CDR2 SYDVKM. The CDR3 loop is CASQGHTEAFF. Written as DNA, the CDR3 is TGTGCCAGTCAGGGGCACACTGAAGCTTTCTTT. The full variable domain, rest sourced from reference TRBV28 and TRBJ1-1, is DVKVTQSSRYLVKRTGEKVFLECVQDMDHENMFWYRQDPGLGLRLIYFSYDVKMKEKGDIPEGYSVSREKKERFSLILESASTNQTSMYLCASQGHTEAFFGQGTRLTVV.

CDR3 sequence reads: CASSVYLAGGPNEQFF. DNA for the CDR3: TGTGCCAGCAGCGTATATCTAGCGGGAGGGCCCAATGAGCAGTTCTTC. The V gene is TRBV11-1, the J gene TRBJ2-1; TRBD2 matches 12 bases. The CDR3 length is 16 residues. Unmatched junction bases numbered 8, after V lost 5 bases and J lost 6 bases. Germline assignment: CDR1 SGHAT and CDR2 FQDESV (reference sequence).

The V call is TRBV5-8, the J call TRBJ1-4; D unresolved. The V gene lost 0 bases and the J gene lost 8 bases, with 8 bases spanning the gap. Germline V lookup: CDR1 SGHTS, CDR2 YDEGEE. The CDR3 sequence is 13 residues long. CDR3 residues: CASSLGPREKLFF. The CDR3 DNA reads as TGTGCCAGCAGCTTGGGTCCACGGGAAAAACTGTTTTTT.

This chain uses TRBV27 with TRBJ2-1; possible D gene TRBD1, 6 bases. Germline V CDR1 and CDR2: MNHEY, SMNVEV (reference sequence). The CDR3 sequence is 15 residues long. Trimming took off 4 bases at V and 6 bases at J, with 16 bases between the two ends. The CDR3 nucleotides are TGTGCCAGCAGTTCTGGACAGAGAGGGTCCAATGAGCAGTTCTTC. Amino acid sequence: CASSSGQRGSNEQFF.

The V call is TRBV27, the J call TRBJ1-5, with a weak D call TRBD1 (6 bases). This CDR3 has 16 amino acids. Germline loops: CDR1 MNHEY, CDR2 SMNVEV (reference sequence). V lost 0 bases to trimming and J lost 0 bases, with 9 bases between them. The CDR3: CASSLSIGGSNQPQHF. CDR3 sequence (DNA): TGTGCCAGCAGTTTATCGATAGGGGGTAGCAATCAGCCCCAGCATTTT.

This clone was detected once. V is TRBV27 and J is TRBJ1-1; TRBD1 aligns across 7 bases. CDR3 size: 13 residues. In germline, CDR1 is MNHEY, CDR2 SMNVEV (reference sequence). V trimming: 7 bases; J trimming: 3 bases; junction bases outside the gene matches: 5. In nucleotides, the CDR3 is TGTGCCAGCATTGGGACAGAACACACTGAAGCTTTCTTT. Amino acid sequence: CASIGTEHTEAFF.

The chain recombines TRBV6-1 with TRBJ2-7; TRBD2 matches 9 bases. This CDR3 has 15 amino acids. V was pared by 0 bases and J by 6 bases, with 6 bases of the junction left unmatched. Germline CDR1 MNHNS, CDR2 SASEGT. CDR3 nucleotides: TGTGCCAGCAGTGAAGCGGGCGGGAGGGCCGCCGAGCAGTACTTC. This codes for CASSEAGGRAAEQYF.

V is TRBV19 and J is TRBJ2-3; a weak D match, TRBD2 (6 bases). There are 16 residues in the CDR3. CDR1 and CDR2 (germline): LNHDA, SQIVND (reference sequence). V was clipped by 4 bases and J by 0 bases, with 14 bases between them. In nucleotides, the CDR3 is TGTGCCAGTAGTAAGCGGGTAGCGGATAGCACAGATACGCAGTATTTT. It yields the protein CASSKRVADSTDTQYF.

V and J are TRBV4-3 and TRBJ2-3; D is undetermined. Germline V gene lookup returns CDR1 LGHNA and CDR2 YSLEER. Trimming stripped 1 base from V and 1 base from J, with 3 bases between. The CDR3 totals 13 residues. The CDR3 coding sequence is TGCGCCAGCAGCCAAGCGGGCACAGATACGCAGTATTTT. Protein product: CASSQAGTDTQYF.

The gene calls are TRBV3-1 (or the pseudogene TRBV3-2) and TRBJ2-1, with TRBD2 as a possible D gene (6 bases). The CDR3 has 15 residues. Germline CDR1 reads LGHDT; CDR2 reads YNNKEL (reference sequence). V was trimmed by 0 bases and J by 2 bases, leaving 8 bases between them. This CDR3 is CASSQDGSPYNEQFF. The CDR3 DNA reads TGTGCCAGCAGCCAAGACGGGAGCCCCTACAATGAGCAGTTCTTC.

The chain employs TRBV29-1 and TRBJ2-1, with D possibly matching TRBD1 (5 bases). The CDR3 extends over 13 amino acids. Germline-derived CDR1 and CDR2 are SQVTM and ANQGSEA. Trimming stripped 4 bases from V and 6 bases from J, with 13 bases between. Here the CDR3 DNA reads TGCAGCGTTGGGACAATGGGCATCAATGAGCAGTTCTTC. Amino acids: CSVGTMGINEQFF.

This chain links TRBV19 with TRBJ2-3; 12 nucleotides match TRBD1. Germline-derived CDR1 and CDR2 are LNHDA and SQIVND (reference sequence). The V segment lost 6 bases and the J segment 1 base; nucleotides outside the gene matches: 11. The CDR3 runs to 18 residues. CDR3 coding DNA: TGTGCCAGTAGCTCTGGACCCGGGACAGGGGGCGGCACAGATACGCAGTATTTT. Translation gives CASSSGPGTGGGTDTQYF.

CDR3 DNA: TGTGCCAGCAGCCGGAACACTGAAGCTTTCTTT. It yields the protein CASSRNTEAFF. This chain links TRBV7-9 with TRBJ1-1; D ambiguous. V was cut by 5 bases and J by 1 base, with 2 bases left in between. This CDR3 is built from 11 residues. Per the germline V gene, CDR1 is SEHNR and CDR2 is FQNEAQ (reference sequence).

The CDR3 spells CASSLVGGGNQPQHF. In DNA, the CDR3 is TGTGCCAGCAGCCTAGTCGGGGGAGGCAATCAGCCCCAGCATTTT. The chain joins TRBV27 to TRBJ1-5; possibly TRBD1 for D (5 bases). There are 15 residues in the CDR3. Deletions cut 6 bases from V and 2 bases from J, with 14 bases between. Germline V gene data show CDR1 as MNHEY and CDR2 as SMNVEV (reference sequence).

This clone came up a few times. The chain employs TRBV11-2 and TRBJ2-7, with 8 bases lining up with TRBD1. Germline V lookup: CDR1 SGHAT, CDR2 FQNNGV. J lost 2 bases, V lost 5 bases, and 5 bases had no gene match. There are 14 residues in the CDR3. The CDR3 here is CASSPGTGPYEQYF. DNA of the CDR3: TGTGCCAGCAGCCCCGGGACAGGCCCCTACGAGCAGTACTTC.

This rearrangement joins TRBV13 to TRBJ2-3; 9 bases map to TRBD2. The germline gives CDR1 PRHDT, CDR2 FYEKMQ (reference sequence). The CDR3 has 17 amino acids. With 5 bases clipped from V and 2 bases from J, the junction kept 11 bases outside the gene matches. CDR3 sequence reads: CASSRPTGLANTDTQYF. CDR3 coding DNA: TGTGCCAGCAGCCGACCCACTGGACTAGCGAACACAGATACGCAGTATTTT.

This sequence joins TRBV25-1 and TRBJ1-3, with TRBD1 matching over 7 bases. V lost 2 bases to trimming and J lost 0 bases; unmatched junction nucleotides: 7. The CDR3 loop spans 17 amino acids. Germline V lookup: CDR1 MGHDK, CDR2 SYGVNS. The CDR3 region has the DNA TGTGCCAGCAGTGAACAACGGACAGGAAACTCTGGAAACACCATATATTTT. Protein product: CASSEQRTGNSGNTIYF.

V usage is TRBV2 and J usage is TRBJ2-3; D is uncertain. CDR1 is SNHLY, CDR2 FYNNEI, per germline. The CDR3 contains 16 residues. V lost 1 base, J lost 0 bases, and 11 bases lay in between. The DNA for the CDR3 is TGTGCCAGCAGTGAAGGCCATGCGGCTAGCACAGATACGCAGTATTTT. This translates into CASSEGHAASTDTQYF.

The CDR3 region has the DNA TGTGCCAGCAGCTCAGGTCTAGCGGGAGTTATGTACGAGCAGTACTTC. It codes for CASSSGLAGVMYEQYF. The chain couples TRBV7-9 to TRBJ2-7, with TRBD2 identical over 10 bases. The trim removed 4 bases at V and 4 bases at J, leaving 10 bases unmatched. The length of the CDR3 is 16 residues. Germline CDR1 and CDR2: SEHNR and FQNEAQ (reference sequence).

For the CDR3, the DNA is TGTGCCAGCACCCAAGCGGGAGTGAACAACGAGCAGTACTTC. It encodes CASTQAGVNNEQYF. This chain joins TRBV7-8 and TRBJ2-7; TRBD2 agrees at 8 bases. The trim removed 7 bases at V and 5 bases at J, leaving 10 bases unmatched. Germline V gene data show CDR1 as SGHVS and CDR2 as FQNEAQ. This CDR3 comprises 14 residues. The whole variable domain, remainder taken from reference TRBV7-8 and TRBJ2-7, is GAGVSQSPRYKVAKRGQDVALRCDPISGHVSLFWYQQALGQGPEFLTYFQNEAQLDKSGLPSDRFFAERPEGSVSTLKIQRTQQEDSAVYLCASTQAGVNNEQYFGPGTRLTVT.